The rows below give T cell receptor beta chains drawn from one sample of a study of T cell responses to AZD1222 COVID-19 vaccine. Sequencing used immunoSEQ multiplex PCR; TCRdb keeps in-frame clones, though not all of them. The table includes about 79,000 clones, more than 70% detected once. The input for sequencing was peripheral blood, taken on day 0 of AZD1222 vaccination. The receptors here all came from an adult in good health. CDR3s include the opening cysteine and the closing phenylalanine or tryptophan. D genes are given only for firm matches. Clone size is given for some rows only: seen once, a few or many times, or a class if the clone is expanded.

cdr3_aa: CASSQRGRGQRETQYF
cdr3_nt: TGTGCCAGCAGCCAGAGGGGCCGGGGGCAGAGAGAGACCCAGTACTTC
clone_size: few
j_call: TRBJ2-5
v_call: TRBV3-1/TRBV3-2
d_call: .

cdr3_aa: CASTQDRTTGELFF
cdr3_nt: TGTGCCAGCACCCAGGACAGAACCACCGGGGAGCTGTTTTTT
clone_size: .
j_call: TRBJ2-2
v_call: TRBV2
d_call: .

cdr3_aa: CASSQDLMNTGELFF
cdr3_nt: TGTGCCAGCAGCCAAGATTTAATGAACACCGGGGAGCTGTTTTTT
clone_size: .
j_call: TRBJ2-2
v_call: TRBV4-2
d_call: .

cdr3_aa: CASYQTSGKWNEQFF
cdr3_nt: TGTGCCAGCTATCAGACTAGCGGCAAATGGAATGAGCAGTTCTTC
clone_size: .
j_call: TRBJ2-1
v_call: TRBV6-5
d_call: TRBD2

cdr3_aa: CASSLMGAEAFF
cdr3_nt: TGTGCCAGCAGTTTGATGGGGGCTGAAGCTTTCTTT
clone_size: .
j_call: TRBJ1-1
v_call: TRBV12-3/TRBV12-4
d_call: .

cdr3_aa: CASRSDRYQPQHF
cdr3_nt: TGTGCCAGCAGAAGCGACAGGTATCAGCCCCAGCATTTT
clone_size: once
j_call: TRBJ1-5
v_call: TRBV6-5
d_call: .

cdr3_aa: CASSATPGGLNTEAFF
cdr3_nt: TGTGCCAGCAGTGCCACTCCAGGGGGATTGAACACTGAAGCTTTCTTT
clone_size: .
j_call: TRBJ1-1
v_call: TRBV6-1
d_call: TRBD1

cdr3_aa: CASSLMGYSNQPQHF
cdr3_nt: TGTGCCAGCAGTTTAATGGGGTATAGCAATCAGCCCCAGCATTTT
clone_size: once
j_call: TRBJ1-5
v_call: TRBV27
d_call: .

cdr3_aa: CASTRSASEGNEQFF
cdr3_nt: TGTGCCAGCACCCGAAGCGCTTCAGAGGGGAATGAGCAGTTCTTC
clone_size: .
j_call: TRBJ2-1
v_call: TRBV2
d_call: .

cdr3_aa: CASSWGSGSADTQYF
cdr3_nt: TGTGCCAGCAGCTGGGGTAGCGGGAGTGCAGATACGCAGTATTTT
clone_size: .
j_call: TRBJ2-3
v_call: TRBV5-6
d_call: TRBD2

cdr3_aa: CAWSMGLAGTDTQYF
cdr3_nt: TGTGCCTGGAGTATGGGACTAGCGGGCACAGATACGCAGTATTTT
clone_size: .
j_call: TRBJ2-3
v_call: TRBV30
d_call: TRBD2

cdr3_aa: CASSGPTEKLFF
cdr3_nt: TGTGCCAGCAGCGGGCCCACGGAAAAACTGTTTTTT
clone_size: .
j_call: TRBJ1-4
v_call: TRBV12-3/TRBV12-4
d_call: .

cdr3_aa: CASSQEPGQGMQYF
cdr3_nt: TGTGCCAGCAGCCAAGAACCGGGACAGGGGATGCAGTACTTC
clone_size: .
j_call: TRBJ2-7
v_call: TRBV4-2
d_call: TRBD1

cdr3_aa: CASSPGPGGSYEQYF
cdr3_nt: TGTGCCAGCAGCCCCGGGCCGGGCGGCTCCTACGAGCAGTACTTC
clone_size: .
j_call: TRBJ2-7
v_call: TRBV5-5
d_call: .

cdr3_aa: CASSRKRDGLHSYNSPLHF
cdr3_nt: TGTGCCAGCAGCCGAAAAAGGGACGGACTTCACTCCTATAATTCACCCCTCCACTTT
clone_size: few
j_call: TRBJ1-6
v_call: TRBV6-6
d_call: .

cdr3_aa: CAWRREAGKYNEQFF
cdr3_nt: TGTGCCTGGAGAAGGGAGGCGGGGAAGTACAATGAGCAGTTCTTC
clone_size: .
j_call: TRBJ2-1
v_call: TRBV30
d_call: .

cdr3_aa: CSVVQGASTEAFF
cdr3_nt: TGCAGCGTCGTACAGGGGGCTAGCACTGAAGCTTTCTTT
clone_size: .
j_call: TRBJ1-1
v_call: TRBV29-1
d_call: TRBD1

cdr3_aa: CASSLGRGGYNEQFF
cdr3_nt: TGTGCCAGCAGCTTAGGACGCGGGGGATACAATGAGCAGTTCTTC
clone_size: .
j_call: TRBJ2-1
v_call: TRBV7-6
d_call: TRBD2

cdr3_aa: CASSLSGVTDTQYF
cdr3_nt: TGTGCCAGCAGTTTATCGGGAGTCACAGATACGCAGTATTTT
clone_size: .
j_call: TRBJ2-3
v_call: TRBV28
d_call: .

cdr3_aa: CASIGRGADQPQHF
cdr3_nt: TGTGCCAGTATAGGGAGGGGGGCGGATCAGCCCCAGCATTTT
clone_size: few
j_call: TRBJ1-5
v_call: TRBV19
d_call: .

cdr3_aa: CASSPDLLAGVTYNEQFF
cdr3_nt: TGTGCCAGCAGCCCCGACCTACTAGCGGGAGTAACCTACAATGAGCAGTTCTTC
clone_size: .
j_call: TRBJ2-1
v_call: TRBV3-1/TRBV3-2
d_call: TRBD2

cdr3_aa: CASSQGMFVETQYF
cdr3_nt: TGTGCCAGTTCGCAGGGAATGTTTGTGGAGACCCAGTACTTC
clone_size: .
j_call: TRBJ2-5
v_call: TRBV19
d_call: .

cdr3_aa: CATSRDMAPETQYF
cdr3_nt: TGTGCCACCAGCAGAGATATGGCACCAGAGACCCAGTACTTC
clone_size: .
j_call: TRBJ2-5
v_call: TRBV15
d_call: .

cdr3_aa: CASSRDSGGATDTQYF
cdr3_nt: TGTGCCAGCAGCAGAGATAGCGGGGGGGCCACAGATACGCAGTATTTT
clone_size: .
j_call: TRBJ2-3
v_call: TRBV7-8
d_call: TRBD2

cdr3_aa: CASSIGLAGYYEQFF
cdr3_nt: TGTGCCAGTAGTATCGGACTAGCGGGATATTATGAGCAGTTCTTC
clone_size: .
j_call: TRBJ2-1
v_call: TRBV19
d_call: TRBD2

cdr3_aa: CASRVNRENIQYF
cdr3_nt: TGTGCCAGCAGGGTAAACAGGGAGAACATTCAGTACTTC
clone_size: .
j_call: TRBJ2-4
v_call: TRBV6-5
d_call: .

cdr3_aa: CATVRAAKNIQYF
cdr3_nt: TGTGCCACCGTTCGGGCGGCCAAAAACATTCAGTACTTC
clone_size: .
j_call: TRBJ2-4
v_call: TRBV5-8
d_call: .

cdr3_aa: CAISPDPGQSTGELFF
cdr3_nt: TGTGCCATCAGTCCTGACCCGGGACAGAGCACCGGGGAGCTGTTTTTT
clone_size: .
j_call: TRBJ2-2
v_call: TRBV10-3
d_call: TRBD1